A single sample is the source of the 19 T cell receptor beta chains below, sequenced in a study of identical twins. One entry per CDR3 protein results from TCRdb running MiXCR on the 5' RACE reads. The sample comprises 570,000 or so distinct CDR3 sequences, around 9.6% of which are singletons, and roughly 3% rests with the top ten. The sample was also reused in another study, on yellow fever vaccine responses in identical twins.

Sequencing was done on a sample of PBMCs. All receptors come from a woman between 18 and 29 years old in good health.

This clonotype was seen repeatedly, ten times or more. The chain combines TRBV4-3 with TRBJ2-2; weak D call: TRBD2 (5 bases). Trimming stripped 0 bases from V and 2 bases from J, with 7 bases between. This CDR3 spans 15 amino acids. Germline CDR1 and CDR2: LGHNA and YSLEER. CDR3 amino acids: CASSQDPGNTGELFF. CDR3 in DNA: TGCGCCAGCAGCCAAGATCCGGGAAACACCGGGGAGCTGTTTTTT.

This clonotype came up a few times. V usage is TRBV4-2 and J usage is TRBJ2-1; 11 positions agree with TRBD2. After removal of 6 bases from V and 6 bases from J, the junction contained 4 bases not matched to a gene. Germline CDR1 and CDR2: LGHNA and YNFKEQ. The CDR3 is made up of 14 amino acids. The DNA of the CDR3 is TGTGCCAGCAGACCCGGGACTAGCGGCAATGAGCAGTTCTTC. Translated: CASRPGTSGNEQFF.

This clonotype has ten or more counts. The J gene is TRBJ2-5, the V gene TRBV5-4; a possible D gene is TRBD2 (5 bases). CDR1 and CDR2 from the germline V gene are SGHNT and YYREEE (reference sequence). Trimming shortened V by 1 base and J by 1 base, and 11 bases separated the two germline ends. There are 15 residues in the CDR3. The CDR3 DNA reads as TGTGCCAGCAGCTTGACCAGCGGCACCCAAGAGACCCAGTACTTC. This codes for CASSLTSGTQETQYF.

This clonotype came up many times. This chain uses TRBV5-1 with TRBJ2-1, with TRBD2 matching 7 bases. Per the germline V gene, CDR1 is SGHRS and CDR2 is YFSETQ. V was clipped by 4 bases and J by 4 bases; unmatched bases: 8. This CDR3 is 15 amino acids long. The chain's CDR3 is CASSVLAESYNEQFF. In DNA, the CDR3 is TGCGCCAGCAGCGTCCTAGCGGAGAGTTACAATGAGCAGTTCTTC.

This CDR3 is CASSQGLAEDTGELFF. The CDR3 DNA is TGTGCCAGCAGTCAGGGACTAGCGGAGGACACCGGGGAGCTGTTTTTT. The chain is built from TRBV6-2 or TRBV6-3 and TRBJ2-2, with 11 bases matching TRBD2. The CDR3 runs to 16 residues. V lost 5 bases and J lost 3; bases outside the gene matches: 5. Germline lookup yields CDR1 MNHEY and CDR2 SVGEGT.

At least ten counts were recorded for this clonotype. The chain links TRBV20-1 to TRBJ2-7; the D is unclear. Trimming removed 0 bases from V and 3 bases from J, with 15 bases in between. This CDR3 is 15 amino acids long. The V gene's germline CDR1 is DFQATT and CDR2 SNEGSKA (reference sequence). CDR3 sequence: CSARDQQSNLYEQYF. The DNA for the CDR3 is TGCAGTGCTAGAGATCAACAGAGTAATCTCTACGAGCAGTACTTC.

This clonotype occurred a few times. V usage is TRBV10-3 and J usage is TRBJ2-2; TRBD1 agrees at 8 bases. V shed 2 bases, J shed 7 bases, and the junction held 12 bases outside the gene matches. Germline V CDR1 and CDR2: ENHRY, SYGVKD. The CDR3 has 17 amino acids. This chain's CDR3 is CAISELGQGAGGGELFF. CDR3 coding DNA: TGTGCCATCAGTGAGCTGGGCCAGGGGGCAGGTGGCGGGGAGCTGTTTTTT.

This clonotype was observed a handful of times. The CDR3 is CASSYRGAGGPGNTGELFF. As DNA, the CDR3 is TGTGCCAGCAGCTATCGTGGAGCGGGAGGGCCCGGGAACACCGGGGAGCTGTTTTTT. The chain has TRBV7-6 and TRBJ2-2; 10 bases align to TRBD2. CDR3 length: 19 residues. V lost 4 bases and J lost 1; bases outside the gene matches: 12. Germline-derived CDR1 and CDR2 are SGHVS and FNYEAQ.

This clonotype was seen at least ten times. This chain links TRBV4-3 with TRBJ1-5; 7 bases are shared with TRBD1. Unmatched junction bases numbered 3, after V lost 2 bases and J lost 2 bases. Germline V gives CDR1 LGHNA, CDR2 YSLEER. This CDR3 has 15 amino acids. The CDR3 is CASSQRTGGNQPQHF. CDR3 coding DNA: TGCGCCAGCAGCCAAAGGACAGGCGGCAATCAGCCCCAGCATTTT.

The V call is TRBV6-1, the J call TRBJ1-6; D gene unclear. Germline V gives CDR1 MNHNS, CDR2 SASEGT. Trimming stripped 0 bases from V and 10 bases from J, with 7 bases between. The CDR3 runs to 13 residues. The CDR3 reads CASSEASRSPLHF. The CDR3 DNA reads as TGTGCCAGCAGTGAAGCTAGCCGGTCACCCCTCCACTTT.

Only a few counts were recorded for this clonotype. CDR3 in amino acids: CASAPSGSSYNEQFF. The CDR3 DNA follows: TGTGCCAGCGCGCCCTCGGGTAGCTCCTACAATGAGCAGTTCTTC. This chain connects TRBV5-6 to TRBJ2-1, with D unresolved. From germline, CDR1 is SGHDT and CDR2 YYEEEE. The germline V and J ends were trimmed by 7 bases and 0 bases, with 14 bases remaining between them. The CDR3 totals 15 residues.

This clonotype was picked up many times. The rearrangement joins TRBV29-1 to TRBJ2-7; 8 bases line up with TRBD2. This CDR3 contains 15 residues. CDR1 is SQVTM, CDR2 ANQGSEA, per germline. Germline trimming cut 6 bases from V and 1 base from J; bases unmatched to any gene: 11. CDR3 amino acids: CSVEGGTSGSYEQYF. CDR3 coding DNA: TGCAGCGTCGAGGGAGGCACTAGCGGATCCTACGAGCAGTACTTC.

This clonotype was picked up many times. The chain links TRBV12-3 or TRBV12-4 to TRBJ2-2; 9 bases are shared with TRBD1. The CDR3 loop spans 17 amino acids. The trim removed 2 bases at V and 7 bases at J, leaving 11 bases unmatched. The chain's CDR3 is CASSLYDPTGGNGELFF. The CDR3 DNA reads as TGTGCCAGCAGTTTATATGACCCGACAGGGGGTAACGGGGAGCTGTTTTTT.

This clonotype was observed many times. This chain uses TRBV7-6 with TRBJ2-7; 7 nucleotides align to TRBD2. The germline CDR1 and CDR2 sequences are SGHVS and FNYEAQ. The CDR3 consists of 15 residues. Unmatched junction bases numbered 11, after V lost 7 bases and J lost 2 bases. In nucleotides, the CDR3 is TGTGCCAGCAACGCGCTAGCGGATTCAACCTACGAGCAGTACTTC. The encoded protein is CASNALADSTYEQYF. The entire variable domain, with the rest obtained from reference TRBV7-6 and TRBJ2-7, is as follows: GAGVSQSPRYKVTKRGQDVALRCDPISGHVSLYWYRQALGQGPEFLTYFNYEAQQDKSGLPNDRFSAERPEGSISTLTIQRTEQRDSAMYRCASNALADSTYEQYFGPGTRLTVT.

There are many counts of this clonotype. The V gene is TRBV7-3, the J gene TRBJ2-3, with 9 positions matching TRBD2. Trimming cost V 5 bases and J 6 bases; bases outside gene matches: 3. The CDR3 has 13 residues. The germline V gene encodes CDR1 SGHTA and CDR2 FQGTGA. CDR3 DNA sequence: TGTGCCAGCAGCGCCGGGACTAGCGATACGCAGTATTTT. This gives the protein CASSAGTSDTQYF.

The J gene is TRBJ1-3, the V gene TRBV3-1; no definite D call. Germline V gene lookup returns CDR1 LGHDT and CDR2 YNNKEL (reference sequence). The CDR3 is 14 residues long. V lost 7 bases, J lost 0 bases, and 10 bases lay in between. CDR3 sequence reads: CASINGNSGNTIYF. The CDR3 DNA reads TGTGCCAGCATCAACGGGAACTCTGGAAACACCATATATTTT.

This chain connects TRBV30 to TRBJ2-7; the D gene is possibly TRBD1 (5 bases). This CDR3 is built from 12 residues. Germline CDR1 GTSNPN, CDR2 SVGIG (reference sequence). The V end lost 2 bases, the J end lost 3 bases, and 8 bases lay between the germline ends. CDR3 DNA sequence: TGTGCCTGGAGTTCCCAGGGCTACGAGCAGTACTTC. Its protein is CAWSSQGYEQYF.

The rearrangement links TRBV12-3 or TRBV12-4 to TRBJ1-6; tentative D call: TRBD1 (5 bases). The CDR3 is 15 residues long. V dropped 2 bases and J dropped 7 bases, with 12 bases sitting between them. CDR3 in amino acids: CASSLNGGVNSPLHF. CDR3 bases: TGTGCCAGCAGTTTAAATGGGGGGGTCAATTCACCCCTCCACTTT.

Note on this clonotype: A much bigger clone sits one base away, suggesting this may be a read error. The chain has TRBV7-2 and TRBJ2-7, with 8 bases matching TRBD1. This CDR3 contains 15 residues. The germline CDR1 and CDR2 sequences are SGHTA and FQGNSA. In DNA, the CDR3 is TGTGCCAGCAGCTCGACAGGGGCACCACCCTACGAGCTGTACTTC. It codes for CASSSTGAPPYELYF.